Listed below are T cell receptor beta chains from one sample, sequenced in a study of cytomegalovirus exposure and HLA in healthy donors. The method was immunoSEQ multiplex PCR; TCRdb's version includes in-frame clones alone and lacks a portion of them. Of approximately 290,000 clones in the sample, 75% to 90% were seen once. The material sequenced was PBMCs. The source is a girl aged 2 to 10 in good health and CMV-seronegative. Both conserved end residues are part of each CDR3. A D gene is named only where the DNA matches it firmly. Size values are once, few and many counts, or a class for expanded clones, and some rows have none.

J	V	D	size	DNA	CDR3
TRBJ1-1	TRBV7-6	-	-	TGTGCCAGCAGCTTAGGGTCCAAGCAAGAAGCTTTCTTT	CASSLGSKQEAFF
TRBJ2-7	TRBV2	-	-	TGTGCCAGCAGCGACAACAGCTCCTACGAGCAGTACTTC	CASSDNSSYEQYF
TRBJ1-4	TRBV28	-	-	TGTGCCAGCAGTTTAGACAAGAGAAGTGAAAAACTGTTTTTT	CASSLDKRSEKLFF
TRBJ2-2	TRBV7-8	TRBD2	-	TGTGCCAGCAGATCTCTAGCGGGAGGAGTTTTAGGGGAGCTGTTTTTT	CASRSLAGGVLGELFF
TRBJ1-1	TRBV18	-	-	TGTGCCAGCTCACCACTCGGGGGTACGGACCCGAAATTACCTTTGAACACTGAAGCTTTCTTT	CASSPLGGTDPKLPLNTEAFF
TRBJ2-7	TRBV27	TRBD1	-	TGTGCCAGCAGTCCGACCGCGACAGGGGGATCCTACGAGCAGTACTTC	CASSPTATGGSYEQYF
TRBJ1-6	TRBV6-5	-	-	TGTGCCAGCAGTTGGGGCGAGGCCCTCCACTTT	CASSWGEALHF
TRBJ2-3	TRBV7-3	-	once	TGTGCCAGCAGCTTAATGATCGGAGGGGATACGCAGTATTTT	CASSLMIGGDTQYF
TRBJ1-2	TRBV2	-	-	TGTGCCAGCAGTCGGAACCGGGGTAGTGGCTACACCTTC	CASSRNRGSGYTF
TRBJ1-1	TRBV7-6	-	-	TGTGCCAGCAGCTTACGACAGGATTTGAACACTGAAGCTTTCTTT	CASSLRQDLNTEAFF
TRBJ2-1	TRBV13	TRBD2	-	TGTGCCAGCAGCTTTTGGGATAGCGGGAGTAATGAGCAGTTCTTC	CASSFWDSGSNEQFF
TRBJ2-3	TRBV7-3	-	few	TGTGCCAGCAGCTTACTACTCACAGATACGCAGTATTTT	CASSLLLTDTQYF
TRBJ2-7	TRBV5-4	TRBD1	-	TGTGCCAGCAGCTTGGTGTACAGGGGAGCCTACGAGCAGTACTTC	CASSLVYRGAYEQYF
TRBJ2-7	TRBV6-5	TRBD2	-	TGTGCCAGCAGTTTCGGACTAGCGGGAGTCTGGTACGAGCAGTACTTC	CASSFGLAGVWYEQYF
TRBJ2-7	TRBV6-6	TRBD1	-	TGTGCCAGCAGTTACAGGGGGGACAGGGCCCACGAGCAGTACTTC	CASSYRGDRAHEQYF
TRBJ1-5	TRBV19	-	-	TGTGCCAGTAGTATCGTGGACAGTGAAAATCAGCCCCAGCATTTT	CASSIVDSENQPQHF
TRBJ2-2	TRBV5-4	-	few	TGTGCCAGCAGCTTGGGCCACTGGCCACGGGGTCTCCGGTTTAGGGAGCTGTTTTTT	CASSLGHWPRGLRFRELFF
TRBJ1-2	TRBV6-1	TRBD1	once	TGTGCCAGCAGAGACAGGGATGGCTACACCTTC	CASRDRDGYTF
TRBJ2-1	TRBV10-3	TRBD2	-	TGTGCCATCACTCCTAGCGGGAGTGGTTCCTACAATGAGCAGTTCTTC	CAITPSGSGSYNEQFF
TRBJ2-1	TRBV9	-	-	TGTGCCAGCAGCGTAGGGGCGGGACCAAGTAATGAGCAGTTCTTC	CASSVGAGPSNEQFF
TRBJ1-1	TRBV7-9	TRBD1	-	TGTGCCACCAGACAGGGGAGGACTGAAGCTTTCTTT	CATRQGRTEAFF
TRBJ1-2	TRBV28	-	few	TGTGCCAGCAGCTCAGCCACAGGGTCCTATGGCTACACCTTC	CASSSATGSYGYTF
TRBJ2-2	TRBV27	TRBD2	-	TGTGCCAGCAGTTACCGACCGGGACTAGCGGGACCGAACACCGGGGAGCTGTTTTTT	CASSYRPGLAGPNTGELFF
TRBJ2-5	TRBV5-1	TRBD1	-	TGCGCCAGCAGCCGATGGGACAGCCAAGAGACCCAGTACTTC	CASSRWDSQETQYF
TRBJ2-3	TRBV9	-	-	TGTGCCAGCAGCGTAGAGGGGTCTACTTCGGCCCCAGATACGCAGTATTTT	CASSVEGSTSAPDTQYF
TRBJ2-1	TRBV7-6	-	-	TGTGCCAGCAGCGGGCCCAAGAAAAACAACAATGAGCAGTTCTTC	CASSGPKKNNNEQFF
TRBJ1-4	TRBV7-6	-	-	TGTGCCAGCAGCTTAGCATTAACAGGGGAAAAACTGTTTTTT	CASSLALTGEKLFF
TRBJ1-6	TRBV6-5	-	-	TGTGCCAGCAGCCCAAGCGGGACAACGAATTCACCCCTCCACTTT	CASSPSGTTNSPLHF